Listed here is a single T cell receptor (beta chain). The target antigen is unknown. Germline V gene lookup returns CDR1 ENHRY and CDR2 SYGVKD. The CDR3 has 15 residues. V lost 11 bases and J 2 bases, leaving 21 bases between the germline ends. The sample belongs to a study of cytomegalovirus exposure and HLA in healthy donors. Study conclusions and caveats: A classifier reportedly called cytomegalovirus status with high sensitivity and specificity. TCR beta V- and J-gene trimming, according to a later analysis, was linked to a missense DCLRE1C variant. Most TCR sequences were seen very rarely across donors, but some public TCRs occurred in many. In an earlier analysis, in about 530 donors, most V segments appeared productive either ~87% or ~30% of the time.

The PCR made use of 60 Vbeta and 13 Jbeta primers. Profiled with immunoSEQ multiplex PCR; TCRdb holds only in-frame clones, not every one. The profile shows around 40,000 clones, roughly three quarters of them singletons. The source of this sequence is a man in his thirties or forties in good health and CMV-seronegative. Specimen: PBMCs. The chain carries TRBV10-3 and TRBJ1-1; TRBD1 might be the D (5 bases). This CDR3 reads CASRTSDSPNTEAFF. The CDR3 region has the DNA TGTGCCTCCCGAACCTCCGACAGCCCTAACACTGAAGCTTTCTTT.